This TCR beta chain was sequenced for a study of blood T cells in healthy people across ages. General study findings and limits: A greater number of naive CD4+ cells and higher diversity distinguished long-lived donors from aged donors.

Then a second PCR, running roughly 6 to 11 cycles, was carried out with a sample-barcoded 5' primer and a J-beta primer mix. In TCRdb, the 5' RACE reads were re-called with MiXCR into one record per CDR3 protein. Of hundreds of thousands of distinct CDR3 sequences in the sample, about 25% are singletons; the top ten hold roughly 9.4%. The study recruited healthy Caucasian donors from Russia who were aged about 6 to 100. Each sample provided at least 6 micrograms of extracted total RNA. In its sample, this clonotype was seen once. Its cognate antigen is unknown. The CDR3 contains 12 residues. Germline assignment: CDR1 MNHEY and CDR2 SVGAGI. The same data also contributed to another study, on T cells of mothers and their children. That report adds: Researchers report slightly higher, though non-significant, overlap in related mother-child pairs than in unrelated pairs.

Material: blood. This chain uses TRBV6-5 with TRBJ2-1; D not certain. The J call is in doubt because the DNA end fits TRBJ2-7 better. The clonotype was recovered from a boy aged 5 to 17 in good health. CDR3 DNA sequence: TGTGCCAGCAGTACTTTTTCGGGTGAGCAGTACTTC. It yields the protein CASSTFSGEQYF.